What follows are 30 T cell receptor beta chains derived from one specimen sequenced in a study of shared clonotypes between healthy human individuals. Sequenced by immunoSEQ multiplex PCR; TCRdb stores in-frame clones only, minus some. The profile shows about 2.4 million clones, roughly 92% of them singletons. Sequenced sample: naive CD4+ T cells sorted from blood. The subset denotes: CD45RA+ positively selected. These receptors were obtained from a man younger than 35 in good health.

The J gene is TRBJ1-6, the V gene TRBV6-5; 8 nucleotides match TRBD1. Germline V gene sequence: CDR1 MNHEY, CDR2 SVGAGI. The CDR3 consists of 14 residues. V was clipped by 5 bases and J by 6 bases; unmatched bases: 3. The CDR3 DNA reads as TGTGCCAGCAGTCCAGGGGGCGTTAATTCACCCCTCCACTTT. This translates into CASSPGGVNSPLHF.

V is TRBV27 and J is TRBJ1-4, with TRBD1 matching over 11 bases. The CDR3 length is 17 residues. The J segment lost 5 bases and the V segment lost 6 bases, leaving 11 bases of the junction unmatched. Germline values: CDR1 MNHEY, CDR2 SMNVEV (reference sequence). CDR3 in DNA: TGTGCCAGCAGCAGGACAGGGGGCTCCCTAGAGAATGAAAAACTGTTTTTT. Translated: CASSRTGGSLENEKLFF.

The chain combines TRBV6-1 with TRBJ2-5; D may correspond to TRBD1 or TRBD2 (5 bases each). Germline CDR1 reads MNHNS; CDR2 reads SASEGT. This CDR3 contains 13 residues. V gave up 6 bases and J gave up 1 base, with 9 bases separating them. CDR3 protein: CASSRGVQETQYF. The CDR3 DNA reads TGTGCCAGCAGCCGAGGGGTCCAAGAGACCCAGTACTTC.

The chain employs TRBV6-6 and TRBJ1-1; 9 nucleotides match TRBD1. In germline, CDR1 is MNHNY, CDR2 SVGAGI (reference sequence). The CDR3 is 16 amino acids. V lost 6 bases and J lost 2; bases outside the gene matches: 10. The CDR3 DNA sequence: TGTGCCAGCAGATCCGGACCGGGACAGGGAAACACTGAAGCTTTCTTT. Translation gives CASRSGPGQGNTEAFF.

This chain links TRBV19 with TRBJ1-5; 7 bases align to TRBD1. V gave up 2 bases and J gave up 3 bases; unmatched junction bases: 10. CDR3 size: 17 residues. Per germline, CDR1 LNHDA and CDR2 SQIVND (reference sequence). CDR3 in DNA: TGTGCCAGTAGTATAACTTCCGACAGGGCTTTCAATCAGCCCCAGCATTTT. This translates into CASSITSDRAFNQPQHF.

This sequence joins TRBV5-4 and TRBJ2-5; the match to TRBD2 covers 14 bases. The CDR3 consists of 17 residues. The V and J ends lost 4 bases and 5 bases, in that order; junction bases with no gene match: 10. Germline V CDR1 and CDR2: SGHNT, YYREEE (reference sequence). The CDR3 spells CASSRSGTSGSRETQYF. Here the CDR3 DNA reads TGTGCCAGCAGCCGGAGCGGGACTAGCGGGAGTAGGGAGACCCAGTACTTC.

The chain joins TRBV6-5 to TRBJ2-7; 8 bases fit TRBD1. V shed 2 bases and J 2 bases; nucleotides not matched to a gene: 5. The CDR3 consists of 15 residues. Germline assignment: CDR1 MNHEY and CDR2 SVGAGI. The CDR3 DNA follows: TGTGCCAGCAGTTACACCGGGACAGGAGCCTACGAGCAGTACTTC. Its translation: CASSYTGTGAYEQYF.

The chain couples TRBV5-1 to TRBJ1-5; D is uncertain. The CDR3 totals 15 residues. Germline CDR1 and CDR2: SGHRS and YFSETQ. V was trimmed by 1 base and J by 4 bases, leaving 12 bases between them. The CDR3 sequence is CASSLPRTVNQPQHF. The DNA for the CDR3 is TGCGCCAGCAGCTTGCCCCGGACGGTTAATCAGCCCCAGCATTTT.

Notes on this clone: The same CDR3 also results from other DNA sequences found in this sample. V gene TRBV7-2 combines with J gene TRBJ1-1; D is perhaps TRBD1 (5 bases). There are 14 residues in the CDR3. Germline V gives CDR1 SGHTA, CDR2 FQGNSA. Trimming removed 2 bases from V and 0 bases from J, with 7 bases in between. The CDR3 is CASSLWGVNTEAFF. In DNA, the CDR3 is TGTGCCAGCAGCTTATGGGGGGTGAACACTGAAGCTTTCTTT.

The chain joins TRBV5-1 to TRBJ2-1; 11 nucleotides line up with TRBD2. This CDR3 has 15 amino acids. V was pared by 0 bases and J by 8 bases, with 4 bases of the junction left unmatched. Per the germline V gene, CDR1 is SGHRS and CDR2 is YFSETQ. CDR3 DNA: TGCGCCAGCAGCTTGGCCGGTAGCGGGAGGGATGAGCAGTTCTTC. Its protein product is CASSLAGSGRDEQFF.

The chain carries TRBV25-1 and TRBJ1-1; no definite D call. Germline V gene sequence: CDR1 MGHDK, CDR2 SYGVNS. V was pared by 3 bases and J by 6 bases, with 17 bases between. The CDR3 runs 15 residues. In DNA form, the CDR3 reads TGTGCCAGCAGTGATCGGCACTCTTTAGGTCCTGAAGCTTTCTTT. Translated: CASSDRHSLGPEAFF.

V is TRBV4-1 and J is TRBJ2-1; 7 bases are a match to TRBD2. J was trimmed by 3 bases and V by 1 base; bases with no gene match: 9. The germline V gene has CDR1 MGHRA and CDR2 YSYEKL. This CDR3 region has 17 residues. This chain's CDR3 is CASSQVMGGSGYNEQFF. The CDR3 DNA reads TGCGCCAGCAGCCAAGTTATGGGAGGGTCCGGCTACAATGAGCAGTTCTTC.

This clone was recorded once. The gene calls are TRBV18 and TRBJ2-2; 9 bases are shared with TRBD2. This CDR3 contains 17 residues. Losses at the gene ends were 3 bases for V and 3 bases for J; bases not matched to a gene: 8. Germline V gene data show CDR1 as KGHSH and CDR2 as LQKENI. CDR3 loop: CASSPPSGAIDTGELFF. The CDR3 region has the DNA TGTGCCAGCTCACCGCCTAGCGGGGCCATTGACACCGGGGAGCTGTTTTTT.

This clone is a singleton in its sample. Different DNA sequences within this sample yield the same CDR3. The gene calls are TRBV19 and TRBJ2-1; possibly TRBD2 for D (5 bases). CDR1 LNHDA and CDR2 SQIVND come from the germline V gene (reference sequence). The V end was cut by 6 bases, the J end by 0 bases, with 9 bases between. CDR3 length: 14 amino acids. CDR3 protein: CASRTGSSYNEQFF. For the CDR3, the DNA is TGTGCCAGTAGGACGGGGAGCTCCTACAATGAGCAGTTCTTC.

CDR3 in amino acids: CASSVGSSYEQYF. In DNA form, the CDR3 reads TGTGCCAGCAGTGTGGGTAGCTCCTACGAGCAGTACTTC. This chain connects TRBV7-9 to TRBJ2-7; the D is unclear. Trimming shortened V by 6 bases and J by 0 bases, and 9 bases separated the two germline ends. The CDR3 sequence is 13 residues long. The germline V gene encodes CDR1 SEHNR and CDR2 FQNEAQ (reference sequence).

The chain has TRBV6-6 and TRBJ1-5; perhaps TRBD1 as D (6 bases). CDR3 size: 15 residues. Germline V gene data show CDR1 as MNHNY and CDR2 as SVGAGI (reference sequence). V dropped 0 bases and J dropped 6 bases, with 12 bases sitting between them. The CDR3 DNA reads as TGTGCCAGCAGTTACTCTTCGGGGGCAGGTCAGCCCCAGCATTTT. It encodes CASSYSSGAGQPQHF.

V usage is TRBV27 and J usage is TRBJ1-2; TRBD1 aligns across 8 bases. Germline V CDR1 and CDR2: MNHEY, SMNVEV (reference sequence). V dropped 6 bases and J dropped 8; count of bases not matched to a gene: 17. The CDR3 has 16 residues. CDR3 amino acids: CASRFTDRGPAGGYTF. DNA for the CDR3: TGTGCCAGCAGATTCACCGACAGGGGCCCTGCGGGAGGCTACACCTTC.

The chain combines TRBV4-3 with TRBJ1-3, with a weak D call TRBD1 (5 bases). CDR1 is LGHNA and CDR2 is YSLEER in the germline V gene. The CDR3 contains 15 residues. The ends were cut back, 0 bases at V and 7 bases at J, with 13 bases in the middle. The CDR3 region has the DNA TGCGCCAGCAGCCAAGATCTGGGGCCTCAGAACACCATATATTTT. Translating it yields CASSQDLGPQNTIYF.

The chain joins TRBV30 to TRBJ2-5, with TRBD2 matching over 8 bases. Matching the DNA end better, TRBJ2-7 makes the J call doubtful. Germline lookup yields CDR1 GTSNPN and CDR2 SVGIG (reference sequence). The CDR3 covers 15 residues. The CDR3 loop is CAFSGTSGSFYEQYF. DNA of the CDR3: TGTGCCTTTTCTGGGACGAGCGGGAGTTTCTACGAGCAGTACTTC.

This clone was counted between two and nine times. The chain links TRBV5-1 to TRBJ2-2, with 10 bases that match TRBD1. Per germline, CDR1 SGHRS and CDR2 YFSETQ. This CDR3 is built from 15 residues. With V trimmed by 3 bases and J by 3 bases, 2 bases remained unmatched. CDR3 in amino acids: CASSSGTGDTGELFF. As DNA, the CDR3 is TGCGCCAGCAGCTCCGGGACAGGGGACACCGGGGAGCTGTTTTTT.

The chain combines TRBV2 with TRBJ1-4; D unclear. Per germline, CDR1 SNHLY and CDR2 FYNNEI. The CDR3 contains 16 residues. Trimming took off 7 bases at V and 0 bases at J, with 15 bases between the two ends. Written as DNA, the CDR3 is TGTGCCAGCAATTTAGGACGCAAGGCAACTAATGAAAAACTGTTTTTT. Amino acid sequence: CASNLGRKATNEKLFF.

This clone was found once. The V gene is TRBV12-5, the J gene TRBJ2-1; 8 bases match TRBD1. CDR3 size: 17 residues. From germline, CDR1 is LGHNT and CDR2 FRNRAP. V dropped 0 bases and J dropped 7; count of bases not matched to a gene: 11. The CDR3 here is CASGLVLGQGAENEQFF. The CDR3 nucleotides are TGTGCTAGTGGTTTGGTACTAGGTCAGGGGGCGGAGAATGAGCAGTTCTTC.

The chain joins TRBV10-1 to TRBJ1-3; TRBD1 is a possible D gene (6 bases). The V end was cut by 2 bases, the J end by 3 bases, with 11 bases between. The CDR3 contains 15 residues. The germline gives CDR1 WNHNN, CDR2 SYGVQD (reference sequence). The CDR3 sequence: CASSETGQSGNTIYF. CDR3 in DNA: TGCGCCAGCAGTGAGACTGGACAGAGTGGAAACACCATATATTTT.

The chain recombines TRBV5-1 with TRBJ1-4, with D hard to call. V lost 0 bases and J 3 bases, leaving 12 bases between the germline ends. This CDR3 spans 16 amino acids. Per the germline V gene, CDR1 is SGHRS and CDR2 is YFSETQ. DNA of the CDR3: TGCGCCAGCAGCTTGGGCGGATCCGGCGCTAATGAAAAACTGTTTTTT. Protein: CASSLGGSGANEKLFF.

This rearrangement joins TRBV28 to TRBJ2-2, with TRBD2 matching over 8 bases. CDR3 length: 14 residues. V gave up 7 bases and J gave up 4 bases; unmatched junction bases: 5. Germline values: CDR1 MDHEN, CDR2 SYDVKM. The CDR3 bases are TGTGCCAGCAACAGCGGGGGCCCCACCGGGGAGCTGTTTTTT. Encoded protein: CASNSGGPTGELFF.

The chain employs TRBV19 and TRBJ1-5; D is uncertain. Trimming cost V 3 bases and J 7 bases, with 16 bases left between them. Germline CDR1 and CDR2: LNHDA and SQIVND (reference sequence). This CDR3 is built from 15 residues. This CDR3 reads CASSIWERVWQPQHF. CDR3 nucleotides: TGTGCCAGTAGTATCTGGGAACGAGTTTGGCAGCCCCAGCATTTT. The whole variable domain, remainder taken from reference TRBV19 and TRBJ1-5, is DGGITQSPKYLFRKEGQNVTLSCEQNLNHDAMYWYRQDPGQGLRLIYYSQIVNDFQKGDIAEGYSVSREKKESFPLTVTSAQKNPTAFYLCASSIWERVWQPQHFGDGTRLSIL.

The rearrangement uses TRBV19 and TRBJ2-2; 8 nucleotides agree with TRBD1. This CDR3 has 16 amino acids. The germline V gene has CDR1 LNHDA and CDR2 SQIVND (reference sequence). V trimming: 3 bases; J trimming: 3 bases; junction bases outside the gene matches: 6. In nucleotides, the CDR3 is TGTGCCAGTAGTATTCTGCAGGGGGCCGACACCGGGGAGCTGTTTTTT. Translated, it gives CASSILQGADTGELFF.

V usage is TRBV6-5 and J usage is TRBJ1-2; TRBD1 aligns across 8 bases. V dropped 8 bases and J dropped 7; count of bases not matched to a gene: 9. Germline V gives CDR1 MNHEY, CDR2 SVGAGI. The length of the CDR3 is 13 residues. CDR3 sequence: CASSGQGKSGYTF. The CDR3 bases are TGTGCCAGCTCAGGACAGGGCAAATCTGGCTACACCTTC.

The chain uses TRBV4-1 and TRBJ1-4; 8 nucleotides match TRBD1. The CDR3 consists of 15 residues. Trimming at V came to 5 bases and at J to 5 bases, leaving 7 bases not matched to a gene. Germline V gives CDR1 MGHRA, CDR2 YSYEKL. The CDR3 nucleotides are TGCGCCAGCAGCTCCATAGGGACAGGCAATGAAAAACTGTTTTTT. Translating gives CASSSIGTGNEKLFF.

For the CDR3, the DNA is TGTGCCAGCAGTAGACACCCGGCTAACTATGGCTACACCTTC. Translation: CASSRHPANYGYTF. The genes are TRBV6-5 and TRBJ1-2; no definite D call. Trimming left V 5 bases short and J 0 bases short, with 10 bases between. Germline CDR1 MNHEY, CDR2 SVGAGI. The CDR3 loop spans 14 amino acids.